This TCR beta chain appears in the sequencing data of a study of OX40 agonist ivuxolimab in advanced cancers. Study details: While on treatment, patients had intravenous ivuxolimab at 0.01 to 10 mg/kg every 2 weeks.

Repertoires were generated with immunoSEQ multiplex PCR, while TCRdb's copy carries only in-frame clones and drops some. The sample lists around 45,000 clones; around 77% were seen once. In its sample, this clone was seen once. With autoimmune disease history or systemic immunosuppression, patients were excluded. At cycle 4 day 1, cycle 7 day 1, and baseline, blood was sampled. This CDR3 is 16 amino acids long. In germline, CDR1 is LNHDA, CDR2 SQIVND (reference sequence). V lost 6 bases and J 5 bases, leaving 20 bases between the germline ends. Sample: CD4+ or CD8+ T cells sorted from blood, taken in a trial of the OX40 agonist ivuxolimab. The receptor comes from an adult with an advanced solid tumor such as melanoma, head and neck, liver or kidney cancer. The chain employs TRBV19 and TRBJ1-5, with a weak D call TRBD1 (5 bases). The CDR3 region has the DNA TGTGCCAGTAGAGACTTCGGGGGACCGAGGGATCAGCCCCAGCATTTT. Translating it yields CASRDFGGPRDQPQHF.